This T cell receptor (beta chain) was retrieved from a study of blood T cells in healthy people across ages. Study observations and caveats: It was not known whether donors were CMV positive (a possible confounder of expanded clonotype changes).

Germline V lookup: CDR1 SEHNR, CDR2 FQNEAQ (reference sequence). V gave up 1 base and J gave up 4 bases, with 8 bases separating them. The CDR3 extends over 14 amino acids. This clonotype appeared a few times. Its cognate antigen is unknown. Together with a sample-barcoded 5' primer, a J-beta primer mix was included in a second PCR lasting 7 to 11 cycles. One entry per CDR3 protein results from TCRdb running MiXCR on the 5' RACE reads. The profile shows hundreds of thousands of distinct CDR3 sequences, around three fifths of them singletons. This clonotype originated in a man between 60 and 75 years old in good health. Sequencing was performed on blood. This chain uses TRBV7-9 with TRBJ2-1; unclear D gene. The DNA for the CDR3 is TGTGCCAGCAGCTTAGTTGGTCAGTACAATGAGCAGTTCTTC. Encoded protein: CASSLVGQYNEQFF. The whole variable domain, filled in from reference TRBV7-9 and TRBJ2-1, reads DTGVSQNPRHKITKRGQNVTFRCDPISEHNRLYWYRQTLGQGPEFLTYFQNEAQLEKSRLLSDRFSAERPKGSFSTLEIQRTEQGDSAMYLCASSLVGQYNEQFFGPGTRLTVL.